The source of this T cell receptor (beta chain) is a study of blood T cell repertoires in COVID-19. Overall study: From the United States, Italy and Spain came samples of acute and convalescent COVID-19. The analysed material was cDNA or gDNA that came from T cells, B-cell-depleted T cells, or PBMCs.

Clinical history reported by participants formed the basis on which cohorts were assigned. In the original workflow: Using reference gene primer amplification, nucleated cell counts were estimated. Generated by immunoSEQ multiplex PCR, the TCRdb table keeps only in-frame clones and is missing some. V and J calls plus clone size are reproduced from that table; the DNA served to infer D and trimming. Altogether some 330,000 clones are present, 75% to 90% being singletons, with the ten largest covering around 5.1%. This TCR was sampled from a woman aged 45 to 65 who had recovered from COVID-19. Sequenced: PBMCs or T cells enriched from blood (not recorded which).

The DNA for the CDR3 is TGTGCTAGTGGTTTGGGAACTACCCAAGAGACCCAGTACTTC. Translation: CASGLGTTQETQYF. The chain joins TRBV12-5 to TRBJ2-5; D ambiguous. The germline CDR1 and CDR2 sequences are LGHNT and FRNRAP. This CDR3 is built from 14 residues. Trimming left V 1 base short and J 1 base short, with 7 bases between.